These 17 T cell receptor beta chains were all obtained from the same sample, sequenced in a study of blood T cell repertoires in COVID-19. The protocol was immunoSEQ multiplex PCR, while the TCRdb copy is restricted to in-frame clones and leaves out a portion. The sample consists of 11,000 to 15,000 clones, around nine tenths of them appearing once. The sample consisted of peripheral blood. All receptors come from a human donor in a cohort sampled during active COVID-19.

The rearrangement links TRBV7-2 to TRBJ2-2; 7 bases fit TRBD1. The CDR3 sequence is 17 residues long. Germline lookup yields CDR1 SGHTA and CDR2 FQGNSA. J was trimmed by 0 bases and V by 3 bases; bases with no gene match: 7. The CDR3 sequence: CASSLAPGGTNTGELFF. As DNA, the CDR3 is TGTGCCAGCAGCTTGGCCCCAGGGGGAACGAACACCGGGGAGCTGTTTTTT.

The rearrangement joins TRBV19 to TRBJ1-1, with D possibly TRBD1 on 5 matching bases. Germline assignment: CDR1 LNHDA and CDR2 SQIVND (reference sequence). Trimming removed 10 bases from V and 6 bases from J, with 21 bases in between. CDR3 length: 14 amino acids. The chain's CDR3 is CATSMGQGAAEAFF. Here the CDR3 DNA reads TGTGCCACCTCGATGGGGCAGGGTGCCGCTGAAGCTTTCTTT.

The chain couples TRBV2 to TRBJ1-5; 8 bases are shared with TRBD1. With V trimmed by 7 bases and J by 5 bases, 13 bases remained unmatched. This CDR3 is built from 16 residues. Germline V lookup: CDR1 SNHLY, CDR2 FYNNEI. The DNA of the CDR3 is TGTGCCAGCACCGTGGGACAGGTTGGGAGCTATCAGCCCCAGCATTTT. Translated: CASTVGQVGSYQPQHF.

This chain joins TRBV28 and TRBJ2-6; 8 bases agree with TRBD1. After removal of 3 bases from V and 0 bases from J, the junction contained 7 bases not matched to a gene. Germline V gene lookup returns CDR1 MDHEN and CDR2 SYDVKM. The CDR3 sequence is 18 residues long. DNA of the CDR3: TGTGCCAGCAGTTTGACCGGGACAGGAAACTCTGGGGCCAACGTCCTGACTTTC. Encoded protein: CASSLTGTGNSGANVLTF.

This clone was seen only a few times. The CDR3 bases are TGTGCCAGTAGTATAAGCCAAGAGACCTACGAGCAGTACTTC. Translating gives CASSISQETYEQYF. The genes are TRBV19 and TRBJ2-7; D not certain. Germline V gene lookup returns CDR1 LNHDA and CDR2 SQIVND (reference sequence). The CDR3 has 14 amino acids. V was clipped by 2 bases and J by 2 bases, with 10 bases between them.

The chain is built from TRBV19 and TRBJ2-3; TRBD2 might be the D (6 bases). Germline CDR1 is LNHDA and CDR2 is SQIVND (reference sequence). Trimming pared 1 base from V and 4 bases from J, leaving 12 bases between. The CDR3 totals 15 residues. Here the CDR3 reads CASSIVVGGADTQYF. Here the CDR3 DNA reads TGTGCCAGTAGTATAGTGGTCGGGGGAGCAGATACGCAGTATTTT.

The chain couples TRBV24-1 to TRBJ2-1; 9 bases map to TRBD1. Germline lookup yields CDR1 KGHDR and CDR2 SFDVKD. With 4 bases clipped from V and 0 bases from J, the junction kept 6 bases outside the gene matches. The CDR3 runs 17 residues. The CDR3 DNA follows: TGTGCCACCAGTGAAAGATACAGGGGGCCCTCCTACAATGAGCAGTTCTTC. It codes for CATSERYRGPSYNEQFF.

The gene calls are TRBV29-1 and TRBJ1-3; TRBD1 is a possible D gene (6 bases). CDR1 is SQVTM, CDR2 ANQGSEA, per germline. The ends were cut back, 7 bases at V and 0 bases at J, with 19 bases in the middle. The CDR3 extends over 16 amino acids. CDR3 nucleotide sequence: TGCAGCGCGAGGGGCCAGGGGTCCTTCTCTGGAAACACCATATATTTT. This gives the protein CSARGQGSFSGNTIYF.

The rearrangement joins TRBV9 to TRBJ1-6; possibly TRBD1 for D (6 bases). V was trimmed by 0 bases and J by 14 bases, leaving 24 bases between them. The CDR3 has 17 residues. The germline V gene encodes CDR1 SGDLS and CDR2 YYNGEE. The CDR3 DNA reads as TGTGCCAGCAGCGTAGAGCCCCACAAGGTGAGGGGGTCGACCCTCCACTTT. Translation gives CASSVEPHKVRGSTLHF.

This clone occurred once. J is TRBJ1-6 and V is TRBV5-6, with 8 positions matching TRBD1. The length of the CDR3 is 17 residues. The germline CDR1 and CDR2 sequences are SGHDT and YYEEEE. V was clipped by 0 bases and J by 8 bases; unmatched bases: 10. The CDR3 coding sequence is TGTGCCAGCAGCTTGGTCCAGGGGGCGCCGGTAGATTCACCCCTCCACTTT. Its translation: CASSLVQGAPVDSPLHF.

The gene calls are TRBV5-6 and TRBJ2-7; the D gene is possibly TRBD2 (5 bases). Germline V lookup: CDR1 SGHDT, CDR2 YYEEEE. This CDR3 region has 11 residues. V was cut by 5 bases and J by 6 bases, with 9 bases left in between. DNA of the CDR3: TGTGCCAGCAGTTCCCGGGGCGAGCAGTACTTC. This gives the protein CASSSRGEQYF.

The chain carries TRBV5-5 and TRBJ2-3, with 10 bases lining up with TRBD1. Germline CDR1 reads SGHKS; CDR2 reads YYEKEE (reference sequence). The V segment lost 2 bases and the J segment 7 bases; nucleotides outside the gene matches: 7. This CDR3 spans 15 amino acids. CDR3 residues: CASSFRTGGLYTQYF. The CDR3 DNA follows: TGTGCCAGCAGCTTCAGGACAGGGGGATTATATACGCAGTATTTT.

The chain uses TRBV6-5 and TRBJ1-1; D is possibly TRBD1 (5 bases). CDR1 and CDR2 (germline): MNHEY, SVGAGI. Between the trimmed V and J ends, which lost 7 bases and 3 bases, there was a span of 12 bases. The CDR3 totals 13 residues. CDR3 bases: TGTGCCAGCATTAATACAGGATACACTGAAGCTTTCTTT. Protein product: CASINTGYTEAFF.

The V and J genes are TRBV5-1 and TRBJ1-1; D perhaps matches TRBD1 (6 bases). V lost 4 bases, J lost 3 bases, and 10 bases lay in between. This CDR3 comprises 13 residues. Germline V gene lookup returns CDR1 SGHRS and CDR2 YFSETQ. The CDR3 bases are TGCGCCAGCAGCACGACAGGATACACTGAAGCTTTCTTT. Protein: CASSTTGYTEAFF. The variable domain in full, with the rest retrieved from reference TRBV5-1 and TRBJ1-1, is KAGVTQTPRYLIKTRGQQVTLSCSPISGHRSVSWYQQTPGQGLQFLFEYFSETQRNKGNFPGRFSGRQFSNSRSEMNVSTLELGDSALYLCASSTTGYTEAFFGQGTRLTVV.

V gene TRBV6-2 or TRBV6-3 combines with J gene TRBJ2-1; D not resolved. CDR3 length: 13 amino acids. Per the germline V gene, CDR1 is MNHEY and CDR2 is SVGEGT. Trimming stripped 2 bases from V and 8 bases from J, with 10 bases between. The CDR3 nucleotides are TGTGCCAGCAGTTACCGCAGTATGTATGAGCAGTTCTTC. This translates into CASSYRSMYEQFF.

This clone was picked up a small number of times. V usage is TRBV4-1 and J usage is TRBJ2-7; TRBD1 matches 11 bases. This CDR3 has 15 amino acids. V shed 3 bases and J 3 bases; nucleotides not matched to a gene: 4. Germline V CDR1 and CDR2: MGHRA, YSYEKL. In nucleotides, the CDR3 is TGCGCCAGCAGCCAGGGGACAGGGGGAGGCTACGAGCAGTACTTC. This encodes CASSQGTGGGYEQYF.

The V call is TRBV11-3, the J call TRBJ2-7, with 7 bases that match TRBD1. J gave up 1 base and V 4 bases, and 10 bases lay outside the gene matches. The CDR3 sequence is 16 residues long. Germline CDR1 SGHNT, CDR2 YENEEA. CDR3 loop: CASSSLRGQTSYEQYF. The CDR3 bases are TGTGCCAGCAGCTCCCTCAGGGGACAGACATCCTACGAGCAGTACTTC.